This T cell receptor (beta chain) was documented in a study of vaccination effects on CD4 cells after COVID-19. The culture ran for nine to ten days, and then CD4+ T cells were isolated. The V gene's germline CDR1 is MGHRA and CDR2 YSYEKL. Trimming removed 4 bases at V and 3 bases at J, with 15 bases between. This CDR3 is 16 amino acids long. Only in-frame clones appear in the TCRdb table, and some are missing; sequencing was by immunoSEQ multiplex PCR. The sample lists about 76,000 clones, roughly four fifths occurring once. As regards this clone: The antigen remains undetermined.

Source: CD4+ T cells from PBMCs cultured without peptide, taken before COVID-19 vaccination. The V and J genes are TRBV4-1 and TRBJ2-2; D tentatively reads TRBD1 or TRBD2 (5 bases each). The TCR comes from a human donor who received a COVID-19 vaccine. Written as DNA, the CDR3 is TGCGCCAGCAGCCGGGGGTGGACGATTTACACCGGGGAGCTGTTTTTT. It specifies CASSRGWTIYTGELFF.